This T cell receptor (beta chain) comes out of a study of spatial heterogeneity in lung cancer. Across the whole study: Detection of beta-chain sequences consistently exceeded that of alpha-chain sequences. Each distinct TCR and UMI combination averaged more than ten appearances in raw reads. Study-wide points: The study found ubiquitous expanded tumor TCRs in blood more at resection than follow-up.

Stated time point: sample taken at primary tumor resection. Whole RNA came from tumor, nontumor lung or frozen PBMC and was sequenced without being sorted. In TCRdb, the 5' RACE reads were re-called with MiXCR into one record per CDR3 protein. The data contain approximately 25,000 distinct CDR3 sequences, approximately 7% of them singletons. Germline CDR1 WNHNN, CDR2 SYGVQD (reference sequence). The CDR3 totals 15 residues. The ends were cut back, 0 bases at V and 3 bases at J, with 11 bases in the middle. This clonotype was observed a few times. Its cognate antigen is unknown. This TCR was sampled from a male donor with early-stage non-small cell lung cancer. The starting material was PBMCs, obtained at surgery. The chain recombines TRBV10-1 with TRBJ1-1, with D perhaps TRBD1 (5 bases). The CDR3 coding sequence is TGCGCCAGCAGTGAGTCGAAGGGGCGCGACACTGAAGCTTTCTTT. It yields the protein CASSESKGRDTEAFF.